These 16 T cell receptor beta chains were all obtained from the same sample, sequenced in a study of monozygotic twins with inflammatory bowel disease. TCRdb reprocessed the 5' RACE reads and keeps a single row for each CDR3 protein, giving no DNA. This sample contains 200,000 to 250,000 distinct CDR3 sequences. The specimen was blood. These receptors were collected from a human donor with ulcerative colitis or Crohn's disease, or a healthy co-twin of an affected twin (not recorded which).

The gene calls are TRBV20-1 and TRBJ2-3; TCRdb's assignment of TRBD2 cannot be checked, as there is no DNA. The CDR3 has 15 amino acids. Germline V gene data show CDR1 as DFQATT and CDR2 as SNEGSKA (reference sequence). CDR3: CSARDPAGGRYTQYF.

V usage is TRBV7-2 and J usage is TRBJ2-5; the TRBD2 assignment by TCRdb is unverifiable without DNA. Germline values: CDR1 SGHTA, CDR2 FQGNSA. The CDR3 totals 14 residues. CDR3 amino acids: CASSLGLTQETQYF.

The V and J genes are TRBV19 and TRBJ1-5; TCRdb's D call of TRBD1 is untestable without DNA. This CDR3 spans 21 amino acids. Germline loops: CDR1 LNHDA, CDR2 SQIVND (reference sequence). The CDR3 protein is CASSSRHRQGSISEYNQPQHF. Together with reference TRBV19 and TRBJ1-5, the CDR3 gives the full variable domain: DGGITQSPKYLFRKEGQNVTLSCEQNLNHDAMYWYRQDPGQGLRLIYYSQIVNDFQKGDIAEGYSVSREKKESFPLTVTSAQKNPTAFYLCASSSRHRQGSISEYNQPQHFGDGTRLSIL.

The J gene is TRBJ1-3, the V gene TRBV6-1. Germline V gives CDR1 MNHNS, CDR2 SASEGT. The CDR3 extends over 16 amino acids. CDR3 amino acids: CASSPFGVRAGNTIYF.

This chain uses TRBV5-1 with TRBJ2-3; no DNA is available, so the TRBD1 call from TCRdb remains unchecked. CDR3 length equals 16 residues. Germline CDR1 is SGHRS and CDR2 is YFSETQ. CDR3: CASIPDPDRTTDTQYF. The variable domain in full, with the rest retrieved from reference TRBV5-1 and TRBJ2-3, is KAGVTQTPRYLIKTRGQQVTLSCSPISGHRSVSWYQQTPGQGLQFLFEYFSETQRNKGNFPGRFSGRQFSNSRSEMNVSTLELGDSALYLCASIPDPDRTTDTQYFGPGTRLTVL.

CDR3 loop: CASSMTGVNYGYTF. The chain has TRBV19 and TRBJ1-2; lacking DNA, the TRBD1 call made by TCRdb goes unchecked. Germline V gene sequence: CDR1 LNHDA, CDR2 SQIVND (reference sequence). The CDR3 totals 14 residues.

The chain is built from TRBV5-1 and TRBJ2-1. The V gene's germline CDR1 is SGHRS and CDR2 YFSETQ. This CDR3 contains 11 residues. CDR3 residues: CASSWNNEQFF.

The chain carries TRBV4-2 and TRBJ1-5; with no DNA, the TCRdb D assignment of TRBD1 cannot be verified. Germline-derived CDR1 and CDR2 are LGHNA and YNFKEQ. The CDR3 is 16 amino acids. Here the CDR3 reads CASSQRDTRRVQPQHF.

This chain uses TRBV2 with TRBJ1-2; TCRdb designates TRBD1, a call that cannot be tested without DNA. Germline V gives CDR1 SNHLY, CDR2 FYNNEI. The CDR3 totals 17 residues. The CDR3 spells CASSPRGGTGGDYGYTF.

The chain uses TRBV7-2 and TRBJ1-1; TCRdb calls TRBD1, which cannot be checked without DNA. The CDR3 length is 14 residues. The germline V gene encodes CDR1 SGHTA and CDR2 FQGNSA. This chain's CDR3 is CATKGQQVNTEAFF.

The chain is built from TRBV6-1 and TRBJ2-7; TCRdb picks TRBD1, but there is no DNA to check that call. Germline V CDR1 and CDR2: MNHNS, SASEGT. The CDR3 covers 14 residues. CDR3: CASRPGTGAYEQYF.

The chain is built from TRBV10-3 and TRBJ2-7. Germline V gives CDR1 ENHRY, CDR2 SYGVKD. The CDR3 loop spans 14 amino acids. CDR3 in amino acids: CAIRRVVGSYEQYF.

V and J are TRBV7-8 and TRBJ1-2; without DNA, the TCRdb call of TRBD1 cannot be checked. Germline assignment: CDR1 SGHVS and CDR2 FQNEAQ. The CDR3 extends over 14 amino acids. CDR3 residues: CACSKGWANYGYTF.

The chain has TRBV4-1 and TRBJ1-3. From germline, CDR1 is MGHRA and CDR2 YSYEKL. This CDR3 has 16 amino acids. CDR3 protein: CASSQEGAFSGNTIYF.

The CDR3 protein is CASSKPGTAQETQYF. J is TRBJ2-5 and V is TRBV7-9; as DNA is missing, the TRBD1 call by TCRdb cannot be tested. There are 15 residues in the CDR3. Germline CDR1 reads SEHNR; CDR2 reads FQNEAQ (reference sequence).

The chain combines TRBV29-1 with TRBJ2-1; the D call from TCRdb, TRBD1, cannot be confirmed without DNA. Germline V CDR1 and CDR2: SQVTM, ANQGSEA. This CDR3 spans 15 amino acids. Here the CDR3 reads CSVPRWTGDRYEQFF.